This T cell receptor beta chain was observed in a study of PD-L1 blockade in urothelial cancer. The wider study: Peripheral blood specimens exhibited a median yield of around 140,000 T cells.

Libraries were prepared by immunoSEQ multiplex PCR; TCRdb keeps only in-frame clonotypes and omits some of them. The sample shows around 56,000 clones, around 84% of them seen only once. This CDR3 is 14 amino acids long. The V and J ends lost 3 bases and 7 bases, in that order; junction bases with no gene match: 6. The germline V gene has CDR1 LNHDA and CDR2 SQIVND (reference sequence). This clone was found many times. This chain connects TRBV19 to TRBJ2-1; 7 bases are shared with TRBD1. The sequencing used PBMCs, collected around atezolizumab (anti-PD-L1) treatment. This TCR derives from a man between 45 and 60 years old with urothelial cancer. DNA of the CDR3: TGTGCCAGTAGTATTAGCCAGGGGGTGAATGAGCAGTTCTTC. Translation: CASSISQGVNEQFF.